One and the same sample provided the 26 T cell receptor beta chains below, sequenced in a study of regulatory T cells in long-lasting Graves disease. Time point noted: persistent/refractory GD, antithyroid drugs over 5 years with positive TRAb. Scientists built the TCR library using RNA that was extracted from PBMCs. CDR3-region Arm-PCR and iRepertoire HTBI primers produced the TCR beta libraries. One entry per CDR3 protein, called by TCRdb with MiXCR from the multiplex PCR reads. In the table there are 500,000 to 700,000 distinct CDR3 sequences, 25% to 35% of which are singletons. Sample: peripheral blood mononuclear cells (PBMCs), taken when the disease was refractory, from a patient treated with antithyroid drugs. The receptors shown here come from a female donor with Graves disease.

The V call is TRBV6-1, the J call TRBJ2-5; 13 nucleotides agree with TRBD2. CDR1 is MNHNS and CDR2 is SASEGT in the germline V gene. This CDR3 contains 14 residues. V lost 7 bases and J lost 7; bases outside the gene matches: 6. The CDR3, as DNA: TGTGCCAGCATGGGGACTAGCGGGATCATGACCCAGTACTTC. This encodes CASMGTSGIMTQYF.

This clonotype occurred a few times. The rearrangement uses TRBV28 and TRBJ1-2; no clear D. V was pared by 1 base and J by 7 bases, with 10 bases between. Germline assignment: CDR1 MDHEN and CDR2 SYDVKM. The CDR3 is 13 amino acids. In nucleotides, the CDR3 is TGTGCCAGCAGTTTATTGATCGGTTCTGGCTACACCTTC. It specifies CASSLLIGSGYTF.

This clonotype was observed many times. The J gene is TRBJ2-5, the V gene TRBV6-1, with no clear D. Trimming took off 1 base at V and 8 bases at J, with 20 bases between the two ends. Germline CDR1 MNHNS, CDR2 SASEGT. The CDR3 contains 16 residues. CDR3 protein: CASSEEAFPLYSTQYF. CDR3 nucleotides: TGTGCCAGCAGTGAAGAGGCTTTCCCGCTTTATTCCACCCAGTACTTC.

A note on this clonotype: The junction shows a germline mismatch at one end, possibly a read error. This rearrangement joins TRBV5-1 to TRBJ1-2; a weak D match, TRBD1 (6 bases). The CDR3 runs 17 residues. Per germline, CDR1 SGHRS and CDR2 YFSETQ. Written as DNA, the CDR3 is TGTGCCAGCAGCGTAAGGAGACAGGTGGTCTCCTACTATGGCTACACCTTC. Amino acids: CASSVRRQVVSYYGYTF. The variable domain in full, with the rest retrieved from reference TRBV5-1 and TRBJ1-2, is KAGVTQTPRYLIKTRGQQVTLSCSPISGHRSVSWYQQTPGQGLQFLFEYFSETQRNKGNFPGRFSGRQFSNSRSEMNVSTLELGDSALYLCASSVRRQVVSYYGYTFGSGTRLTVV.

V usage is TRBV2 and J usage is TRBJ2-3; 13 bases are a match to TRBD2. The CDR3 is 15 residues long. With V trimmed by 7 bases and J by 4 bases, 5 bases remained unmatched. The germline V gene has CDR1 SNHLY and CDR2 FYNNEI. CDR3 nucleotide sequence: TGTGCCAGCAATGGACTAGCGGGAGAGTCAGATACGCAGTATTTT. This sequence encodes CASNGLAGESDTQYF.

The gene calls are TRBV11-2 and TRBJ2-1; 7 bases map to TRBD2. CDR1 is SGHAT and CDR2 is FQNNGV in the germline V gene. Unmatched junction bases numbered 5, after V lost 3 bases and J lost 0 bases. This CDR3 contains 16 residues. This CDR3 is CASSFPAGRSYNEQFF. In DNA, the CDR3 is TGTGCCAGCAGCTTCCCAGCGGGGCGCTCCTACAATGAGCAGTTCTTC.

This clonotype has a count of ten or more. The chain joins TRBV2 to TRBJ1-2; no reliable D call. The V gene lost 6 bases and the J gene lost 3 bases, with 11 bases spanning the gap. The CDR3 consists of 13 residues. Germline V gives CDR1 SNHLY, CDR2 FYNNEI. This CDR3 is CASRETRYYGYTF. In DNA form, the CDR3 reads TGTGCCAGCAGGGAAACAAGATACTATGGCTACACCTTC.

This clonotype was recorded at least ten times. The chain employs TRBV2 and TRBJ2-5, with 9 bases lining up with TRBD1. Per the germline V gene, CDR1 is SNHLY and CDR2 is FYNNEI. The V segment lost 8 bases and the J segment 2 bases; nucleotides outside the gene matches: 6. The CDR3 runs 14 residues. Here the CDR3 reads CASPGTGSQETQYF. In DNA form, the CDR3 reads TGTGCCAGCCCCGGGACAGGGTCTCAAGAGACCCAGTACTTC.

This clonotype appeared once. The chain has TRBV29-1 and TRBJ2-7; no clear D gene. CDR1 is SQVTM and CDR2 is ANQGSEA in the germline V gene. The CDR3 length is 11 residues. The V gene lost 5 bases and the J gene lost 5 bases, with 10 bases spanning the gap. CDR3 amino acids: CSVQGRDEQYF. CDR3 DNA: TGCAGCGTTCAAGGTAGAGACGAGCAGTACTTC.

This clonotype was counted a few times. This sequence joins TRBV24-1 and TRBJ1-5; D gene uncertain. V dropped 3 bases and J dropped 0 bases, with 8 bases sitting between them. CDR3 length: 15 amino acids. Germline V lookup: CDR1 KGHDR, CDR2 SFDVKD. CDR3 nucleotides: TGTGCCACCAGTGATGGCATCTATAGCAATCAGCCCCAGCATTTT. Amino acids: CATSDGIYSNQPQHF.

CDR3 loop: CASSLGGGAGNTIYF. CDR3 sequence (DNA): TGTGCCAGCAGCTTAGGAGGAGGAGCAGGAAACACCATATATTTT. This chain joins TRBV11-2 and TRBJ1-3; D unresolved. The CDR3 has 15 amino acids. CDR1 SGHAT and CDR2 FQNNGV come from the germline V gene. Trimming removed 1 base from V and 4 bases from J, with 11 bases in between.

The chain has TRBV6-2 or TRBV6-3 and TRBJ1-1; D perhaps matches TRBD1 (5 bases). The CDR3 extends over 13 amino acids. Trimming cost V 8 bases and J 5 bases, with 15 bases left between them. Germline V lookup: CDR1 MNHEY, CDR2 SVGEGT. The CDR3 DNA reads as TGTGCCAGCGGGGGACGCCTGGGAACTGAAGCTTTCTTT. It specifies CASGGRLGTEAFF.

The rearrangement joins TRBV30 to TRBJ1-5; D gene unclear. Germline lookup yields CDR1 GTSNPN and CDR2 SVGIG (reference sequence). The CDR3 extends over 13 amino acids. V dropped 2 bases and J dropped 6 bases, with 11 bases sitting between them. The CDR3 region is CAWSLSDGQPQHF. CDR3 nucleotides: TGTGCCTGGAGTCTGTCAGATGGTCAGCCCCAGCATTTT.

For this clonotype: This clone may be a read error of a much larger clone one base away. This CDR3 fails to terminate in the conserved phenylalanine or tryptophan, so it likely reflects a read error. The CDR3 bases are TGTGCCACCAGTGACCCGGGACGCTCATACGGCTACACCTCC. It yields the protein CATSDPGRSYGYTS. The gene calls are TRBV24-1 and TRBJ1-2; the D gene is possibly TRBD1 (5 bases). The CDR3 spans 14 residues. V was trimmed by 4 bases and J by 8 bases, leaving 16 bases between them. From germline, CDR1 is KGHDR and CDR2 SFDVKD.

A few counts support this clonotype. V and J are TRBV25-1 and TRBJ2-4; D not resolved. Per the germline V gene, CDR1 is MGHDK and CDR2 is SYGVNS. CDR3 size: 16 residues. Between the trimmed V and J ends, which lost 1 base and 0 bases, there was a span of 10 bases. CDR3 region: CASSEFGGIAKNIQYF. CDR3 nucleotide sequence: TGTGCCAGCAGTGAATTTGGCGGAATAGCCAAAAACATTCAGTACTTC. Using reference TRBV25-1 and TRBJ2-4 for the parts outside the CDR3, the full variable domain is EADIYQTPRYLVIGTGKKITLECSQTMGHDKMYWYQQDPGMELHLIHYSYGVNSTEKGDLSSESTVSRIRTEHFPLTLESARPSHTSQYLCASSEFGGIAKNIQYFGAGTRLSVL.

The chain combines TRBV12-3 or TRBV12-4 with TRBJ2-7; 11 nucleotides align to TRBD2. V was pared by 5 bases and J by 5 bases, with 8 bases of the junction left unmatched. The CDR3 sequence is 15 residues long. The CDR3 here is CASSPYSGRANEQYF. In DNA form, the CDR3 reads TGTGCCAGCAGTCCTTATAGCGGGAGGGCCAACGAGCAGTACTTC.

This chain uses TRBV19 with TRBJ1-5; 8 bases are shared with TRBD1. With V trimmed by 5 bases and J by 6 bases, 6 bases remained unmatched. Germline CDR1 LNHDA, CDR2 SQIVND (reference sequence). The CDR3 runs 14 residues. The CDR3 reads CASSDRGWVQPQHF. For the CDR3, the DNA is TGTGCCAGTAGTGACAGGGGCTGGGTTCAGCCCCAGCATTTT.

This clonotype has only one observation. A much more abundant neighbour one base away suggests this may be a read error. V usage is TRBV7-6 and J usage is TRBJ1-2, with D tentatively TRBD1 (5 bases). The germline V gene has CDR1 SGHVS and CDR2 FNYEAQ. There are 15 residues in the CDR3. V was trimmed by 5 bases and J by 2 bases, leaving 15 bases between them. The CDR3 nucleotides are TGTGCCAGCAGCGAAGACAGCGGGCCCAACTATGGCTACACCTTC. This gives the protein CASSEDSGPNYGYTF.

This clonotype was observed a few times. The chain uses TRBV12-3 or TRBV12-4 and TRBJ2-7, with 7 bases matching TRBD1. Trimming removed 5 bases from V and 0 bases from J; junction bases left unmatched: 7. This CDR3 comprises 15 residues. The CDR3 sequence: CASSVRDSGSYEQYF. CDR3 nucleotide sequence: TGTGCCAGCAGTGTCCGGGACAGCGGCTCCTACGAGCAGTACTTC.

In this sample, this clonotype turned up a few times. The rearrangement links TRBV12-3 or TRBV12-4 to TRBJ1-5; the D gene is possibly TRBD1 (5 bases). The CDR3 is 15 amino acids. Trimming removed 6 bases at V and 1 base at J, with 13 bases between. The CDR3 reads CASSPFRDSNQPQHF. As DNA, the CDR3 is TGTGCCAGCAGCCCATTCCGGGACAGCAATCAGCCCCAGCATTTT.

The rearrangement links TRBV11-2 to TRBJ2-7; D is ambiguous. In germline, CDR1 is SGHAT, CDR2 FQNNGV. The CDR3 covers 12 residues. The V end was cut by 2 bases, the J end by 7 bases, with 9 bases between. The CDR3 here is CASSLSGFEQYF. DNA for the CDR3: TGTGCCAGCAGCTTAAGTGGGTTTGAGCAGTACTTC.

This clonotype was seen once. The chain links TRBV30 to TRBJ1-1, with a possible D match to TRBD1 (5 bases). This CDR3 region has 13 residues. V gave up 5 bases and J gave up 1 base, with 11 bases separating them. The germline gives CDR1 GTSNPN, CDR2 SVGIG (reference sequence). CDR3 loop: CAWDQGSNTEAFF. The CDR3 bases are TGTGCCTGGGACCAGGGATCGAACACTGAAGCTTTCTTT.

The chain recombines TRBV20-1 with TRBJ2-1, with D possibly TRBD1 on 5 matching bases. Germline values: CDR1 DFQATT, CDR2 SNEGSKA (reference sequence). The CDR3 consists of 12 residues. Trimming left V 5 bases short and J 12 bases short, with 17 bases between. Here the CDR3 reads CSAVRAGSRQFF. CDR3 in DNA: TGCAGTGCTGTCCGCGCAGGGTCCCGGCAGTTCTTC.

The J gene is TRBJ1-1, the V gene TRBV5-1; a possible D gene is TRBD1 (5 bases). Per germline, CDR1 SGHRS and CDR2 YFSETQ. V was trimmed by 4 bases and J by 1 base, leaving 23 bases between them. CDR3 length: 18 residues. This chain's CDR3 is CASSPWAGGGKGNTEAFF. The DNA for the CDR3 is TGCGCCAGCAGCCCTTGGGCGGGCGGGGGAAAAGGGAACACTGAAGCTTTCTTT.

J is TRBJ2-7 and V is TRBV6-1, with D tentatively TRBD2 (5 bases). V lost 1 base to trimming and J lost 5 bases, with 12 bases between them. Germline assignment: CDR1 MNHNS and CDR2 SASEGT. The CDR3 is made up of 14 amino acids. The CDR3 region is CASSEEDGGHEQYF. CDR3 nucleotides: TGTGCCAGCAGTGAAGAGGATGGCGGGCACGAGCAGTACTTC.

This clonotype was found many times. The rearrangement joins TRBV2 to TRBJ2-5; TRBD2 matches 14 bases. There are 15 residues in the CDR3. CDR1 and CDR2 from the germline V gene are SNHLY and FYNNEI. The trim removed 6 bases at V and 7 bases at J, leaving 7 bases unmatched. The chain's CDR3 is CASRTGLAGEGTQYF. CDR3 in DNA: TGTGCCAGCAGGACGGGACTAGCGGGAGAAGGGACCCAGTACTTC.